These T cell receptor beta chains were read from a single sample in a study of shared clonotypes between healthy human individuals. The data were produced by immunoSEQ multiplex PCR, yet TCRdb's version contains in-frame clones alone and is incomplete. In the table there are around 100,000 clones, approximately 70% of which are singletons. Specimen: memory CD8+ T cells sorted from blood. These receptors originate from a woman in her twenties or thirties in good health. Each CDR3 is given with its conserved first and last residue. Each record gives: D gene, V gene, clone size, J gene, CDR3 DNA, CDR3 protein. The D gene is left open where the match is weak. Not all rows give a size; the values are once, few, many and, for expanded clones, a class.

TRBD2	TRBV27	.	TRBJ2-7	TGTGCCAGCAGTTTATCTAGCGGGAGGTGGTACGAGCAGTACTTC	CASSLSSGRWYEQYF
TRBD2	TRBV6-4	.	TRBJ2-1	TGTGCCAGCAGTGCCTTCACCTCCCGACTAGCGGGGAACTACAATGAGCAGTTCTTC	CASSAFTSRLAGNYNEQFF
.	TRBV6-6	.	TRBJ1-5	TGTGCCAGCAGAACCGGGACCGTCACTTATCAGCCCCAGCATTTT	CASRTGTVTYQPQHF
TRBD1	TRBV27	many	TRBJ1-2	TGTGCCAGCAGCTTACTTGCCGGGACAGGGGGCGAGAGCTATGGCTACACCTTC	CASSLLAGTGGESYGYTF
.	TRBV6-6	once	TRBJ2-5	TGTGCCAGCAGCCCCCGACAGGGAGGTGAGGAGACCCAGTACTTC	CASSPRQGGEETQYF
.	TRBV7-8	.	TRBJ2-7	TGTGCCAGCAGCTTACCGGACTTCTACGAGCAGTACTTC	CASSLPDFYEQYF
.	TRBV5-4	many	TRBJ1-5	TGTGCCAGCAGCTTAAGGGCGAGCAATCAGCCCCAGCATTTT	CASSLRASNQPQHF
.	TRBV10-1	.	TRBJ1-2	TGCGCCAGCAGTGAGTCGGTAGGACAGCGTACCTATGGCTACACCTTC	CASSESVGQRTYGYTF
.	TRBV19	.	TRBJ1-2	TGTGCCAGTAGTATAGACCAGGCCTATGGCTACACCTTC	CASSIDQAYGYTF
TRBD1	TRBV7-9	.	TRBJ1-1	TGTGCCAGCAGCGCCGGACAGGGTTTCCACACTGAAGCTTTCTTT	CASSAGQGFHTEAFF
TRBD2	TRBV29-1	.	TRBJ2-1	TGCAGCGTTGATAACTCACTAGCGGAAACCAATGAGCAGTTCTTC	CSVDNSLAETNEQFF
TRBD2	TRBV23-1	.	TRBJ2-7	TGCGCCAGCACGCTCTTAGCGGGAGGCCGAGGGAGCTCCTACGAGCAGTACTTC	CASTLLAGGRGSSYEQYF
.	TRBV18	.	TRBJ2-3	TGTGCCAGCTCTCGAGCTAGCACAGATACGCAGTATTTT	CASSRASTDTQYF
.	TRBV25-1	.	TRBJ2-4	TGTGCCAGCAGTTCATCTCTAGCCAAAAACATTCAGTACTTC	CASSSSLAKNIQYF
TRBD2	TRBV7-9	.	TRBJ2-1	TGTGCCAGCAGCACAAGCAGACTAGCGGTCTACAATGAGCAGTTCTTC	CASSTSRLAVYNEQFF
.	TRBV14	.	TRBJ2-7	TGTGCCAGCAGCCATTATGACGGGGCGCTCTACGAGCAGTACTTC	CASSHYDGALYEQYF
TRBD1	TRBV2	.	TRBJ1-5	TGTGCCAGCAGTCAAAGCGGACAGGGGGCCTTATTTAGCAATCAGCCCCAGCATTTT	CASSQSGQGALFSNQPQHF
.	TRBV4-2	few	TRBJ2-7	TGTGCCAGCAGCCAGGAACAGGGTGGAAGTGCGGAGCAGTACTTC	CASSQEQGGSAEQYF
TRBD2	TRBV4-2	.	TRBJ2-1	TGTGCCAGCAGCCAAGAGGGGAGCGGGAGGCCGACGTTCTTC	CASSQEGSGRPTFF
.	TRBV5-6	few	TRBJ2-7	TGTGCCAGCAGCTTGCAATACTCCTACGAGCAGTACTTC	CASSLQYSYEQYF
TRBD1	TRBV6-1	once	TRBJ2-7	TGTGCCAGCAGTTGGGACAGGGGATCCTACGAGCAGTACTTC	CASSWDRGSYEQYF
TRBD2	TRBV4-2	many	TRBJ2-1	TGTGCCAGCAGCTTGATAATAGGGACTAGTGGCAATGAGCAGTTCTTC	CASSLIIGTSGNEQFF
.	TRBV6-1	.	TRBJ1-1	TGTGCCAGCAGTGGGTTTAACGTGGTAACGGTCACTGAAGCTTTCTTT	CASSGFNVVTVTEAFF
.	TRBV11-2	.	TRBJ2-2	TGTGCCAGCAGCTTAAATGCACATTGGAACACCGGGGAGCTGTTTTTT	CASSLNAHWNTGELFF
.	TRBV4-1	.	TRBJ2-7	TGCGCCAGCAGCCAAGTCAGCGGTAGCTCCTACGAGCAGTACTTC	CASSQVSGSSYEQYF
.	TRBV4-1	many	TRBJ2-3	TGCGCCAGCAGCAACGCAGGGCATACTCGCACAGATACGCAGTATTTT	CASSNAGHTRTDTQYF
TRBD2	TRBV7-9	many	TRBJ2-7	TGTGCCAGCAGCTTAGATGCCTCAGCGGGACTGTTCTCCTACGAGCAGTACTTC	CASSLDASAGLFSYEQYF
TRBD2	TRBV4-1	.	TRBJ2-3	TGCGCCAGCAGCCGCTACCCTAGCGGGAGGGTTACAGATACGCAGTATTTT	CASSRYPSGRVTDTQYF
.	TRBV11-2	few	TRBJ2-7	TGTGCCAGCAGCCGTTGGACCTACGAGCAGTACTTC	CASSRWTYEQYF
.	TRBV6-4	.	TRBJ1-2	TGTGCCAGCAGTGACTCCGGGCAGTCCGATGGCTACACCTTC	CASSDSGQSDGYTF
TRBD1	TRBV25-1	.	TRBJ2-7	TGTGCCAGCAGTGGGGATCGACAGGGGTTCTACGAGCAGTACTTC	CASSGDRQGFYEQYF
.	TRBV7-9	.	TRBJ2-7	TGTGCCAGCAGCCCCGTTGTGAGCTACGAGCAGTACTTC	CASSPVVSYEQYF